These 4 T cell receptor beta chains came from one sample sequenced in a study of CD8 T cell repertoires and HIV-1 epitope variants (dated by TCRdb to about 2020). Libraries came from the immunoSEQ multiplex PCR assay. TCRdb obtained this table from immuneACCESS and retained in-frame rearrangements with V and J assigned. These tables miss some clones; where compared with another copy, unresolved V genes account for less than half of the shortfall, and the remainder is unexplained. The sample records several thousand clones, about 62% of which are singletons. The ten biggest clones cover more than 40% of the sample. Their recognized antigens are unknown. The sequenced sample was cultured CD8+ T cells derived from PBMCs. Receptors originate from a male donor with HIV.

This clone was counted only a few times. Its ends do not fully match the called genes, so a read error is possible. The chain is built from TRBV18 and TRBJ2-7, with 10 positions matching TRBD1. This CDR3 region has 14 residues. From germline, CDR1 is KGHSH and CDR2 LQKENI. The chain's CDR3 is CASSSGTGVSFQNF. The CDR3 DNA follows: TGTGCCAGCTCTTCCGGGACAGGGGTCTCCTTTCAGAACTTC.

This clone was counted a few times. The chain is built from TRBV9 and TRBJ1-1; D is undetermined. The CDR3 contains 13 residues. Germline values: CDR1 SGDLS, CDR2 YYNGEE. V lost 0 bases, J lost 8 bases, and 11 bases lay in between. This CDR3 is CASSVGVDAEAFF. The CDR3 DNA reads TGTGCCAGCAGCGTAGGAGTGGACGCCGAAGCTTTCTTT. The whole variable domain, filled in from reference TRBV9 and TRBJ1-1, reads DSGVTQTPKHLITATGQRVTLRCSPRSGDLSVYWYQQSLDQGLQFLIQYYNGEERAKGNILERFSAQQFPDLHSELNLSSLELGDSALYFCASSVGVDAEAFFGQGTRLTVV.

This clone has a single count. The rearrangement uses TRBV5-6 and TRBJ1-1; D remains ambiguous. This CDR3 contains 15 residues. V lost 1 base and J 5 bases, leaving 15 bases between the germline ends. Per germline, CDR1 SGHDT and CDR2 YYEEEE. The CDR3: CASSLLETALTEAFF. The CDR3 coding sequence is TGTGCCAGCAGCTTGCTGGAGACGGCGTTAACTGAAGCTTTCTTT.

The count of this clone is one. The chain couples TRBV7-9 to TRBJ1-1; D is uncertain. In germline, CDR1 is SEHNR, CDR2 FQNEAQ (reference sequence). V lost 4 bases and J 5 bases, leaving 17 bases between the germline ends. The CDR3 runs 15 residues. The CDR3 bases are TGTGCCAGCAGCTCACCTTATGGGCGGGATACTGAAGCTTTCTTT. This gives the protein CASSSPYGRDTEAFF.